Shown below are 9 T cell receptor beta chains from a single sample sequenced in a study of shared T cell receptors in the human thymus. Sequencing was performed with immunoSEQ multiplex PCR; in TCRdb, only in-frame clones are kept and a portion is missing. The table shows hundreds of thousands of clones, with approximately 87% occurring only once. The same sample was also studied in work on human thymus T cells.

Sequenced: thymocytes. The source is a boy less than two years old with a congenital heart defect.

The V and J genes are TRBV5-4 and TRBJ2-7; maybe TRBD2 (5 bases). Germline loops: CDR1 SGHNT, CDR2 YYREEE (reference sequence). The V and J ends lost 1 base and 4 bases respectively, with 21 bases between them. The CDR3 contains 17 residues. The CDR3 DNA is TGTGCCAGCAGCTTGCGGAAGGCAGCGGCCCAGGCATACGAGCAGTACTTC. It encodes CASSLRKAAAQAYEQYF.

The chain recombines TRBV5-1 with TRBJ2-5, with 11 nucleotides matching TRBD1. V shed 4 bases and J 5 bases; nucleotides not matched to a gene: 10. Germline V gene data show CDR1 as SGHRS and CDR2 as YFSETQ. The CDR3 sequence is 16 residues long. CDR3 nucleotides: TGCGCCAGCAGCGGAGGGACAGGGGGGACGGGGGAGACCCAGTACTTC. It codes for CASSGGTGGTGETQYF. The entire variable domain, with the rest obtained from reference TRBV5-1 and TRBJ2-5, is as follows: KAGVTQTPRYLIKTRGQQVTLSCSPISGHRSVSWYQQTPGQGLQFLFEYFSETQRNKGNFPGRFSGRQFSNSRSEMNVSTLELGDSALYLCASSGGTGGTGETQYFGPGTRLLVL.

This clone has just one count. The chain combines TRBV7-9 with TRBJ1-5; D perhaps matches TRBD1 (6 bases). V was cut by 5 bases and J by 1 base, with 12 bases left in between. The CDR3 length is 15 residues. In germline, CDR1 is SEHNR, CDR2 FQNEAQ (reference sequence). CDR3 in amino acids: CASSPHQGSNQPQHF. The CDR3, as DNA: TGTGCCAGCAGCCCCCACCAGGGGAGCAATCAGCCCCAGCATTTT. The full variable domain, in which reference TRBV7-9 and TRBJ1-5 provide the parts outside the CDR3, is DTGVSQNPRHKITKRGQNVTFRCDPISEHNRLYWYRQTLGQGPEFLTYFQNEAQLEKSRLLSDRFSAERPKGSFSTLEIQRTEQGDSAMYLCASSPHQGSNQPQHFGDGTRLSIL.

A few counts support this clone. This sequence joins TRBV5-1 and TRBJ2-1, with D perhaps TRBD2 (7 bases). The CDR3 contains 13 residues. V shed 4 bases and J shed 8 bases, with 13 bases lying between them. Looked up from germline, CDR1 is SGHRS and CDR2 is YFSETQ. The CDR3 DNA sequence: TGCGCCAGCAGCCGGAGGGAGGGGGATGAGCAGTTCTTC. As protein: CASSRREGDEQFF.

This clone was counted between two and nine times. The chain uses TRBV19 and TRBJ1-4, with D maybe TRBD1 (6 bases). The CDR3 covers 17 residues. The germline CDR1 and CDR2 sequences are LNHDA and SQIVND (reference sequence). With 2 bases removed from V and 2 bases from J, the gap between germline ends came to 15 bases. This CDR3 is CASSINTGLATNEKLFF. Here the CDR3 DNA reads TGTGCCAGTAGTATAAACACAGGGTTGGCGACTAATGAAAAACTGTTTTTT.

The chain is built from TRBV20-1 and TRBJ2-3; weak D call: TRBD1 (5 bases). The germline V and J ends were trimmed by 6 bases and 4 bases, with 8 bases remaining between them. The CDR3 extends over 11 amino acids. Germline V lookup: CDR1 DFQATT, CDR2 SNEGSKA (reference sequence). This chain's CDR3 is CSAKGADTQYF. CDR3 nucleotides: TGCAGTGCCAAAGGGGCAGATACGCAGTATTTT.

The chain employs TRBV25-1 and TRBJ2-1; TRBD1 agrees at 11 bases. With V trimmed by 4 bases and J by 7 bases, 12 bases remained unmatched. The germline V gene encodes CDR1 MGHDK and CDR2 SYGVNS. The CDR3 contains 17 residues. This chain's CDR3 is CASSGPDRDRGWNEQFF. Here the CDR3 DNA reads TGTGCCAGCAGTGGGCCCGACCGGGACAGGGGGTGGAATGAGCAGTTCTTC.

The rearrangement links TRBV2 to TRBJ2-7; 7 bases fit TRBD2. From germline, CDR1 is SNHLY and CDR2 FYNNEI. This CDR3 is 16 amino acids long. Trimming at V came to 3 bases and at J to 3 bases, leaving 11 bases not matched to a gene. DNA of the CDR3: TGTGCCAGCAGTGATTTGGGTCGAGGGAGGGACTACGAGCAGTACTTC. Translation: CASSDLGRGRDYEQYF. The full variable domain, its missing parts supplied by reference TRBV2 and TRBJ2-7, is EPEVTQTPSHQVTQMGQEVILRCVPISNHLYFYWYRQILGQKVEFLVSFYNNEISEKSEIFDDQFSVERPDGSNFTLKIRSTKLEDSAMYFCASSDLGRGRDYEQYFGPGTRLTVT.

CDR3: CASSPGTAEGDDTQYF. In DNA, the CDR3 is TGTGCCAGCTCACCGGGGACAGCAGAGGGGGACGACACGCAGTATTTT. The chain combines TRBV18 with TRBJ2-3; 7 bases match TRBD1. CDR1 and CDR2 (germline): KGHSH, LQKENI. V lost 3 bases, J lost 9 bases, and 15 bases stayed unmatched. The CDR3 consists of 16 residues.